The 15 T cell receptor beta chains given below trace back to one sample, sequenced in a study of blood T cell repertoires in COVID-19. Assay: immunoSEQ multiplex PCR; the TCRdb copy retains only in-frame clones and omits some. The repertoire holds about 250,000 clones, with around 81% as singletons. The sequenced material came from peripheral blood. Source of these receptors: a man in his fifties or sixties with active or convalescent COVID-19.

The V gene is TRBV19, the J gene TRBJ1-4; maybe TRBD1 (6 bases). This CDR3 has 15 amino acids. Trimming left V 5 bases short and J 0 bases short, with 10 bases between. Germline CDR1 reads LNHDA; CDR2 reads SQIVND (reference sequence). The CDR3 is CASSHRDATNEKLFF. The CDR3 nucleotides read TGTGCCAGTAGTCACAGGGATGCAACTAATGAAAAACTGTTTTTT.

This clone appeared once. At one of its ends the junction is not consistent with the germline gene, which may arise from a read error. This chain uses TRBV10-3 with TRBJ2-5; the match to TRBD2 covers 10 bases. The CDR3 has 17 amino acids. Looked up from germline, CDR1 is ENHRY and CDR2 is SYGVKD. CDR3 sequence reads: CAISPFSSGGSQGTQYF. As DNA, the CDR3 is TGTGCCATCAGCCCCTTTAGTAGCGGGGGGTCCCAAGGGACCCAGTACTTC.

The gene calls are TRBV5-1 and TRBJ2-5, with D possibly being TRBD1 (6 bases). Per the germline V gene, CDR1 is SGHRS and CDR2 is YFSETQ. This CDR3 is built from 16 residues. V shed 4 bases and J shed 1 base, with 17 bases lying between them. For the CDR3, the DNA is TGCGCCAGCAGCGGCAGCCCGAACAGGGCCCAAGAGACCCAGTACTTC. This gives the protein CASSGSPNRAQETQYF.

V gene TRBV6-5 combines with J gene TRBJ1-1; 7 nucleotides line up with TRBD1. Germline-derived CDR1 and CDR2 are MNHEY and SVGAGI. The CDR3 has 13 amino acids. Trimming took 6 bases from V and 2 from J; bases not matched to a gene: 3. Here the CDR3 reads CASSGQVNTEAFF. The CDR3 region has the DNA TGTGCCAGCAGCGGACAGGTTAACACTGAAGCTTTCTTT.

The chain carries TRBV30 and TRBJ2-7, with unresolved D. This CDR3 is 13 amino acids long. Germline CDR1 GTSNPN, CDR2 SVGIG (reference sequence). V shed 8 bases and J shed 0 bases, with 14 bases lying between them. The CDR3 region has the DNA TGTGCCACTCCAGCGCTGAACTCCTACGAGCAGTACTTC. Its protein product is CATPALNSYEQYF.

The V call is TRBV5-5, the J call TRBJ1-3; tentatively, D is TRBD1 (5 bases). The V and J ends lost 0 bases and 8 bases respectively, with 12 bases between them. Per the germline V gene, CDR1 is SGHKS and CDR2 is YYEKEE (reference sequence). The CDR3 sequence is 14 residues long. The chain's CDR3 is CASSLEGRAHTIYF. For the CDR3, the DNA is TGTGCCAGCAGCTTGGAAGGCAGGGCCCACACCATATATTTT. The variable domain in full, completed from reference TRBV5-5 and TRBJ1-3, reads DAGVTQSPTHLIKTRGQQVTLRCSPISGHKSVSWYQQVLGQGPQFIFQYYEKEERGRGNFPDRFSARQFPNYSSELNVNALLLGDSALYLCASSLEGRAHTIYFGEGSWLTVV.

This clone was recorded only once. This sequence joins TRBV6-2 or TRBV6-3 and TRBJ2-2; perhaps TRBD2 as D (5 bases). V was trimmed by 0 bases and J by 12 bases, leaving 17 bases between them. The CDR3 is 15 amino acids. Germline assignment: CDR1 MNHEY and CDR2 SVGEGT. CDR3 sequence (DNA): TGTGCCAGCAGTTACTCACGGGGTAGCGAGAATAAGCTGTTTTTT. It encodes CASSYSRGSENKLFF.

The V and J genes are TRBV14 and TRBJ1-6; D ambiguous. The V end lost 4 bases, the J end lost 0 bases, and 13 bases lay between the germline ends. The CDR3 spans 17 residues. Germline CDR1 reads SGHDN; CDR2 reads FVKESK. The CDR3 reads CASSPPGPSSYNSPLHF. CDR3 nucleotides: TGTGCCAGCAGCCCGCCTGGTCCGAGCTCCTATAATTCACCCCTCCACTTT.

The V and J genes are TRBV21-1 and TRBJ2-3; no check of the table's D call, TRBD2, against the DNA was made. TRBV21-1 is an annotated pseudogene. The CDR3 totals 12 residues. In nucleotides, the CDR3 is TGTGCCAGCAGCGGAAAGAGGGATACGCAGTATTTT. Its translation: CASSGKRDTQYF.

The V and J genes are TRBV12-3 or TRBV12-4 and TRBJ1-4; D is unclear. This CDR3 has 11 amino acids. Trimming removed 6 bases at V and 8 bases at J, with 7 bases between. The CDR3 sequence: CASSPGEKLFF. Here the CDR3 DNA reads TGTGCCAGCAGCCCGGGGGAAAAACTGTTTTTT.

The V gene is TRBV7-2, the J gene TRBJ2-1; TRBD1 might be the D (5 bases). V lost 0 bases and J lost 7, with 13 bases in between. The CDR3 is 15 amino acids. Germline lookup yields CDR1 SGHTA and CDR2 FQGNSA. The CDR3 DNA follows: TGTGCCAGCAGCTTAGCAAGTGGGGCGGTTAATGAGCAGTTCTTC. The encoded protein is CASSLASGAVNEQFF. The full variable domain, with the rest looked up from reference TRBV7-2 and TRBJ2-1, is GAGVSQSPSNKVTEKGKDVELRCDPISGHTALYWYRQSLGQGLEFLIYFQGNSAPDKSGLPSDRFSAERTGGSVSTLTIQRTQQEDSAVYLCASSLASGAVNEQFFGPGTRLTVL.

This clone occurred once. The chain is built from TRBV19 and TRBJ2-7; D perhaps matches TRBD1 (6 bases). CDR1 is LNHDA and CDR2 is SQIVND in the germline V gene (reference sequence). Trimming took 2 bases from V and 4 from J, leaving 9 bases between them. The CDR3 consists of 13 residues. The CDR3 coding sequence is TGTGCCAGTAGTATACAGGACAGATACGAGCAGTACTTC. It translates to CASSIQDRYEQYF.

The chain carries TRBV5-1 and TRBJ1-6; a weak D match, TRBD1 (6 bases). The CDR3 loop spans 15 amino acids. Trimming shortened V by 4 bases and J by 9 bases, and 17 bases separated the two germline ends. CDR1 SGHRS and CDR2 YFSETQ come from the germline V gene. Here the CDR3 DNA reads TGCGCCAGCAGCACCCGACAGGACTTCCCTTCACCCCTCCACTTT. It is translated as CASSTRQDFPSPLHF. Combining the CDR3 with reference TRBV5-1 and TRBJ1-6 gives the whole variable domain KAGVTQTPRYLIKTRGQQVTLSCSPISGHRSVSWYQQTPGQGLQFLFEYFSETQRNKGNFPGRFSGRQFSNSRSEMNVSTLELGDSALYLCASSTRQDFPSPLHFGNGTRLTVT.

A word on this clone: One junction end does not reproduce the germline sequence, and a read error may be involved. The genes are TRBV6-5 and TRBJ2-7; perhaps TRBD2 as D (7 bases). The CDR3 loop spans 13 amino acids. Germline loops: CDR1 MNHEY, CDR2 SVGAGI. The CDR3 nucleotides read TGTGCCTGCAGCGGGGACACTTTCTACGAGCAGTACTTC. This sequence encodes CACSGDTFYEQYF.

The chain employs TRBV2 and TRBJ2-7; D perhaps matches TRBD1 (6 bases). Trimming shortened V by 6 bases and J by 0 bases, and 12 bases separated the two germline ends. The length of the CDR3 is 14 residues. From germline, CDR1 is SNHLY and CDR2 FYNNEI. The CDR3 DNA reads as TGTGCCAGCAGGGGGACACCGAGCTCCTACGAGCAGTACTTC. It yields the protein CASRGTPSSYEQYF.